This is a list of T cell receptor beta chains from one sample in a study of T cells after posttransplantation cyclophosphamide. Measured with immunoSEQ multiplex PCR; TCRdb has only the in-frame clones, and not every one. The sample yields over 30,000 clones, without any singletons. The sequencing sample was made of PBMCs. The receptors originated from a woman aged 50 to 60 in good health and a related stem cell transplant donor. CDR3s include the opening cysteine and the closing phenylalanine or tryptophan.

TRBJ2-7 TRBV5-1 CASSPTRTSGGAWNRPHEQYF
TRBJ1-1 TRBV11-2 CASSLWTGPMNTEAFF
TRBJ1-2 TRBV28 CASSPRGNYGYTF
TRBJ1-4 TRBV19 CASSIRPGTPLEKLFF
TRBJ1-1 TRBV6-1 CASGRLGTEAFF
NA TRBV4-1 CASSHPGQGRYEQYF
TRBJ2-3 TRBV7-9 CASSLGPDTQYF
TRBJ2-2 TRBV7-9 CASSYTSATGELFF
TRBJ1-4 TRBV18 CASSQSEPGQLEKLFF
TRBJ1-1 TRBV5-1 CASKRQGYTEAFF
TRBJ2-3 TRBV7-3 CASSLQLASTDTQYF
TRBJ2-7 TRBV28 CASSFLGSGEQYF
TRBJ1-4 TRBV7-6 CASSANRGEKLFF
TRBJ1-1 TRBV19 CASKVGGDTEAFF